What follows is one T cell receptor (beta chain) and its context. Its specificity is unknown. This sample is drawn from a study of T cells in Graves' hyperthyroidism and ophthalmopathy. General study findings and limits: Most thyroid clonotypes with frequency above 0.001 were detected in blood.

For the diagnoses, clinical symptoms, serum thyroxine and TRAb, thyroid ultrasound and orbital computed tomography were used. The CDR3 has 14 residues. V was pared by 4 bases and J by 8 bases, with 16 bases between. The germline CDR1 and CDR2 sequences are LGHDT and YNNKEL (reference sequence). Using RNA transcripts as the source, TCR beta CDR3 regions were amplified. First-round RT-PCR with HTBI primers amplified the TCR CDR3 region. One entry per CDR3 protein, called by TCRdb with MiXCR from the multiplex PCR reads. Among about 340,000 distinct CDR3 sequences listed, approximately 18% were seen once.

Sequenced sample: blood. This clonotype was sampled from a woman aged 50 to 60 with Graves' hyperthyroidism. This sequence joins TRBV3-1 and TRBJ2-3; maybe TRBD2 (5 bases). CDR3 bases: TGTGCCAGCAGCCGGCGAACTAGGGCAGGTACGCAGTATTTT. As protein: CASSRRTRAGTQYF.